This T cell receptor beta chain was captured by sequencing in a study of cytomegalovirus exposure and HLA in healthy donors. General study points: Previously analyzed data showed that most TCR beta V segments were productive at a frequency of about 87% or about 30%.

PCR used 60 Vbeta primers and 13 Jbeta primers. Original analysis: There were 80 million to 95 million unique TCR beta chains by a later count, and 10 million to 12 million of them were shared. TCRdb's copy holds only in-frame clones and misses some; the assay was immunoSEQ multiplex PCR. The V and J calls and clone size were taken over from that table, and D and trimming were inferred from the DNA. This sample has 200,000 or so clones, with approximately 88% found just once. To note about this clone: Its antigen remains unidentified.

Per germline, CDR1 WNHNN and CDR2 SYGVQD (reference sequence). CDR3 length: 14 residues. V was pared by 8 bases and J by 3 bases, with 13 bases between. The origin of this receptor is a boy aged 2 to 10 in good health and CMV-seronegative. The material sequenced was PBMCs. The V call is TRBV10-1, the J call TRBJ2-2; perhaps TRBD1 as D (6 bases). The CDR3 DNA reads as TGCGCCAGCGGGGGACAAGTCTACACCGGGGAGCTGTTTTTT. Translated: CASGGQVYTGELFF.